This paragraph reports one TCR beta chain. The CDR3 is made up of 20 amino acids. Per the germline V gene, CDR1 is SGDLS and CDR2 is YYNGEE. V was clipped by 3 bases and J by 0 bases, with 22 bases between them. The data were obtained in a study of blood T cell repertoires in COVID-19. As for the study in general: Samples taken during acute and convalescent COVID-19 were collected in the United States, Italy and Spain. Sources were T cells, B-cell-depleted T cells, or PBMCs; the material itself was cDNA or gDNA.

Authors' methods: Nucleated cell counts were estimated from reference gene primer amplification. The data were produced by immunoSEQ multiplex PCR, yet TCRdb's version contains in-frame clones alone and is incomplete. V and J calls and clone size are those listed in that table; D and trimming were worked out from the DNA. The sample has about 440,000 clones; 87% are singletons. Grouping used clinical history reported by participants in a survey and questionnaire. The sequenced sample consisted of PBMCs or T cells enriched from blood (not recorded which). V gene TRBV9 combines with J gene TRBJ2-6, with a tentative D call TRBD1 (6 bases). This receptor was obtained from a woman aged 18-35 years with acute COVID-19. CDR3 sequence: CASSDPRGQAEDSGANVLTF. CDR3 DNA: TGTGCCAGCAGCGACCCCCGGGGACAAGCGGAGGACTCTGGGGCCAACGTCCTGACTTTC.